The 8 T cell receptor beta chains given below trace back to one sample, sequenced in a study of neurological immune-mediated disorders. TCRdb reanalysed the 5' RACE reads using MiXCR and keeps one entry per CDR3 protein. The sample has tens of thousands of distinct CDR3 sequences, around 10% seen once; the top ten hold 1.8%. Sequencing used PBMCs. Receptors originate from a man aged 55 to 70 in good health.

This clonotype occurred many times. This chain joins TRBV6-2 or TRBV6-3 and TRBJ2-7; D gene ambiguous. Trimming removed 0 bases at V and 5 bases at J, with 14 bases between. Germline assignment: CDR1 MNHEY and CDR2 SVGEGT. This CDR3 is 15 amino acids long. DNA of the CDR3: TGTGCCAGCAGTTACTCGTCCGGATTAGGCGACGAGCAGTACTTC. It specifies CASSYSSGLGDEQYF.

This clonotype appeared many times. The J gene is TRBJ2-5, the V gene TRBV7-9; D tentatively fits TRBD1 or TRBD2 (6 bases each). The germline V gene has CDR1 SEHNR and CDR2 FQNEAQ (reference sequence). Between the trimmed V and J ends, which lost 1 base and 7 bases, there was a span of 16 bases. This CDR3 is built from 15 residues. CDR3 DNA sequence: TGTGCCAGCAGCTTAGTTCTGGCAGGGGAGGTGACCCAGTACTTC. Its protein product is CASSLVLAGEVTQYF.

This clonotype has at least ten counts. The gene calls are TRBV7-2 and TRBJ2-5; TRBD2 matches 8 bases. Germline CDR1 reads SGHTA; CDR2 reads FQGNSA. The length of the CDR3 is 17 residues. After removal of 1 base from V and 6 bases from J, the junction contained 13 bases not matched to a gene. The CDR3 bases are TGTGCCAGCAGCTTAGGGGGTAGCGGGGTCCTCTCGAAGACCCAGTACTTC. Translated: CASSLGGSGVLSKTQYF.

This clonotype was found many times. CDR3 bases: TGTGCCAGCAGCTTGGGGGGACTGGAGAACACTGAAGCTTTCTTT. This translates into CASSLGGLENTEAFF. The chain recombines TRBV5-6 with TRBJ1-1; D possibly corresponds to TRBD1 (5 bases). Trimming removed 0 bases from V and 1 base from J, with 10 bases in between. Per germline, CDR1 SGHDT and CDR2 YYEEEE. CDR3 length equals 15 residues.

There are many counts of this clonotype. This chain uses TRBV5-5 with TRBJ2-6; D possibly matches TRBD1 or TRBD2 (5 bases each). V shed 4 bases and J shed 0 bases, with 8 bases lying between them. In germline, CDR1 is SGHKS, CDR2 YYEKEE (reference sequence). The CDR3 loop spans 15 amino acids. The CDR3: CASSVGVSGANVLTF. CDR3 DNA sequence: TGTGCCAGCAGCGTGGGGGTCTCTGGGGCCAACGTCCTGACTTTC.

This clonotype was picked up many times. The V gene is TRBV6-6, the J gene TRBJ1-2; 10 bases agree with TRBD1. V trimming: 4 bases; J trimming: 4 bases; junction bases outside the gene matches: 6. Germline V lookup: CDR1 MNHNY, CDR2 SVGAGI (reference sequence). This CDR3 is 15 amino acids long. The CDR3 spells CASSSRQGAAYGYTF. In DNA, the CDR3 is TGTGCCAGCAGTTCTCGACAGGGGGCGGCCTATGGCTACACCTTC.

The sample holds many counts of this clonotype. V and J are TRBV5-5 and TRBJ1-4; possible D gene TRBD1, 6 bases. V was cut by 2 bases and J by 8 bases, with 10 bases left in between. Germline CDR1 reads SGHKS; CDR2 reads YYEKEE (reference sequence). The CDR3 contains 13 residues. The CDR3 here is CASSFPGEEKLFF. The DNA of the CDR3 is TGTGCCAGCAGCTTCCCAGGGGAAGAAAAACTGTTTTTT.

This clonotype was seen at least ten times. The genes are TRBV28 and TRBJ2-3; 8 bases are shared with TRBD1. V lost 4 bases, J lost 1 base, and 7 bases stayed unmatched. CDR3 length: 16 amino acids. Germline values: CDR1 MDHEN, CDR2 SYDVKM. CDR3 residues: CASSSWEQGGTDTQYF. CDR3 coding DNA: TGTGCCAGCAGTTCATGGGAACAGGGGGGCACAGATACGCAGTATTTT.